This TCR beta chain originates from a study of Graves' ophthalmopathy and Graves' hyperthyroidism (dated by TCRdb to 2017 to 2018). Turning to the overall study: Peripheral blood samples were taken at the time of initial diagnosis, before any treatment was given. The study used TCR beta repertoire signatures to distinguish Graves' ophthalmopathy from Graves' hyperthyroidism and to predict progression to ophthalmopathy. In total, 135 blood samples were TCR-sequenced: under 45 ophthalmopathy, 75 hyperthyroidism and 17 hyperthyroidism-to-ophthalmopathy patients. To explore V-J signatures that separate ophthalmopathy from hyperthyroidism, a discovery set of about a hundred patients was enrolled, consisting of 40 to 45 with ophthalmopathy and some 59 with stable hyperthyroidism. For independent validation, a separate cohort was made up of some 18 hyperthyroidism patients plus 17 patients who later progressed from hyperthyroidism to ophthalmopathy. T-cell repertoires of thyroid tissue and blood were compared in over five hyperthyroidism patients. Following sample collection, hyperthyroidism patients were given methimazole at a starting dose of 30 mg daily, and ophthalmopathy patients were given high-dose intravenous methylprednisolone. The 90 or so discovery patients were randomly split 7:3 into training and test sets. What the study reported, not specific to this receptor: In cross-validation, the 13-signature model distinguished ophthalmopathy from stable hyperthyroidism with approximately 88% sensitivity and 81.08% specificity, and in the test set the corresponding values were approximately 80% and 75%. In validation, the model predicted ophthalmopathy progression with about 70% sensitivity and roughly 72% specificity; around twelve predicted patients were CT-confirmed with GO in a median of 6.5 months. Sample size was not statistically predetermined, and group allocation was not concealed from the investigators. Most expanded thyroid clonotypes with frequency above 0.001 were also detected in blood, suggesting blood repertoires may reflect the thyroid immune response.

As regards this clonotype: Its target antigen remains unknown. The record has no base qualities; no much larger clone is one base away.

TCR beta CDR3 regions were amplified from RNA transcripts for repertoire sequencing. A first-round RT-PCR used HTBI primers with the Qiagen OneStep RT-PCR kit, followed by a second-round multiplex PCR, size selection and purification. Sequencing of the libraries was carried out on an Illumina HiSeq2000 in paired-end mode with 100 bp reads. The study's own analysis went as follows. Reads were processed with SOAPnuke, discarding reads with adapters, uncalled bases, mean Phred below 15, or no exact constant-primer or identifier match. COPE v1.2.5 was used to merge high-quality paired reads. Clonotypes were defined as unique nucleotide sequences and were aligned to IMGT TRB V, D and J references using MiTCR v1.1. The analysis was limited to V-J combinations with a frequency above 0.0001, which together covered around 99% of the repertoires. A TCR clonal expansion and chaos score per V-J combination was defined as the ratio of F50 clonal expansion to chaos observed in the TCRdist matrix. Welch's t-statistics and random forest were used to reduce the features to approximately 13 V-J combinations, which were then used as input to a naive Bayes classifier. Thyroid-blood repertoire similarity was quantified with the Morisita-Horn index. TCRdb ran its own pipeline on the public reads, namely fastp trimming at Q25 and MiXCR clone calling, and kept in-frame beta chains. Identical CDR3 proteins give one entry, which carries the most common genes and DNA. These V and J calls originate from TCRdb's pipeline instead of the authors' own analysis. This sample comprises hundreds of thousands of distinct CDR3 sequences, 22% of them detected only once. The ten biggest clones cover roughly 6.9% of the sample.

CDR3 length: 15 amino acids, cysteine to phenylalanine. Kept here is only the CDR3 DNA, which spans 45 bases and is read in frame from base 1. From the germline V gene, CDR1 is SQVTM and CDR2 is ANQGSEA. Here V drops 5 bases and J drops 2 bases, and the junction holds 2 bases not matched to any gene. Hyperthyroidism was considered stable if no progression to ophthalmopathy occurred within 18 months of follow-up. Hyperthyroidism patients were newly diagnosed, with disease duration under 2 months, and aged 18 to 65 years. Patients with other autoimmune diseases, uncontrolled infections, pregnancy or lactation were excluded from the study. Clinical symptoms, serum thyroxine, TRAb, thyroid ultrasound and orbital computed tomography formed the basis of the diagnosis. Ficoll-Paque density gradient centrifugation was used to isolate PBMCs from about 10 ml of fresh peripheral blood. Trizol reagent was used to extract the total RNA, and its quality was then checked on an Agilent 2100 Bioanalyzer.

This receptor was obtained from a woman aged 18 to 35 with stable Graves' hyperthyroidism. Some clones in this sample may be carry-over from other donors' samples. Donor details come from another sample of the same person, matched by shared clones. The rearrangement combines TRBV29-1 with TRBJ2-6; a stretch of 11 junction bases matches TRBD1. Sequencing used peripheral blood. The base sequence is TGCAGCGTTAGGACAGGGGGCGCTGGGGCCAACGTCCTGACTTTC. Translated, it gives CSVRTGGAGANVLTF.